This T cell receptor (beta chain) comes out of a study of regulatory T cells in long-lasting Graves disease. This clonotype was recorded many times. Its antigen is not known. The TCR beta library used iRepertoire HTBI primers with Arm-PCR amplification of CDR3. TCRdb redid the calling of the multiplex PCR reads with MiXCR, one entry per CDR3 protein. The table shows 440,000 or so distinct CDR3 sequences, with about 15% occurring only once. The CDR3 is 17 amino acids. In germline, CDR1 is KGHDR, CDR2 SFDVKD. Trimming removed 6 bases at V and 0 bases at J, with 19 bases between. Study-wide findings and caveats: TRBV28, TRBJ1-2 and TRBJ2-5 were favored in persistent disease.

Stated time point: newly diagnosed GD, antithyroid drugs for less than 3 months. Extracted RNA from PBMCs served as the source of the TCR library. Graves' disease was diagnosed by American Thyroid Association guidelines. These data also formed part of another study, on T cells in Graves' hyperthyroidism and ophthalmopathy. That source reports: HTBI primers were used for first-round RT-PCR of the TCR CDR3. Most thyroid clonotypes expanded above 0.001 were also detected in blood.

This chain uses TRBV24-1 with TRBJ2-5, with unresolved D. This TCR was sampled from a woman between 25 and 40 years old with Graves disease. Sequencing used peripheral blood mononuclear cells (PBMCs), obtained at new diagnosis, from a patient treated with antithyroid drugs. CDR3 sequence reads: CATSSSVQASYQETQYF. CDR3 sequence (DNA): TGTGCCACCAGTTCCTCTGTTCAGGCCAGTTACCAAGAGACCCAGTACTTC.